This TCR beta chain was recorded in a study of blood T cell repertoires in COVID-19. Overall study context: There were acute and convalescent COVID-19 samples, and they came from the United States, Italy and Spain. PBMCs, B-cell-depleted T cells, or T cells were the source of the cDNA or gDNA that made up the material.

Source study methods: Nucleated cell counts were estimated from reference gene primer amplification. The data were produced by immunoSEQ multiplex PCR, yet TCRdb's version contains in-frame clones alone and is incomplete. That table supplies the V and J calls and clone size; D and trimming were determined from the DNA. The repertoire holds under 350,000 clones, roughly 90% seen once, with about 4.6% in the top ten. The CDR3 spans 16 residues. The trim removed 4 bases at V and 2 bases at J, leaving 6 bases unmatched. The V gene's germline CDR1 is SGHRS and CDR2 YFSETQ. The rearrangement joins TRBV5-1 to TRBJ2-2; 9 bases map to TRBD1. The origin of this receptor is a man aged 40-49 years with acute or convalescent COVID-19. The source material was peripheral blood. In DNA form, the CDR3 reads TGCGCCAGCAGCAAAACAGGGGGCCGAAACACCGGGGAGCTGTTTTTT. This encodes CASSKTGGRNTGELFF. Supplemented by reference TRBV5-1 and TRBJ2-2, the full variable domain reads KAGVTQTPRYLIKTRGQQVTLSCSPISGHRSVSWYQQTPGQGLQFLFEYFSETQRNKGNFPGRFSGRQFSNSRSEMNVSTLELGDSALYLCASSKTGGRNTGELFFGEGSRLTVL.